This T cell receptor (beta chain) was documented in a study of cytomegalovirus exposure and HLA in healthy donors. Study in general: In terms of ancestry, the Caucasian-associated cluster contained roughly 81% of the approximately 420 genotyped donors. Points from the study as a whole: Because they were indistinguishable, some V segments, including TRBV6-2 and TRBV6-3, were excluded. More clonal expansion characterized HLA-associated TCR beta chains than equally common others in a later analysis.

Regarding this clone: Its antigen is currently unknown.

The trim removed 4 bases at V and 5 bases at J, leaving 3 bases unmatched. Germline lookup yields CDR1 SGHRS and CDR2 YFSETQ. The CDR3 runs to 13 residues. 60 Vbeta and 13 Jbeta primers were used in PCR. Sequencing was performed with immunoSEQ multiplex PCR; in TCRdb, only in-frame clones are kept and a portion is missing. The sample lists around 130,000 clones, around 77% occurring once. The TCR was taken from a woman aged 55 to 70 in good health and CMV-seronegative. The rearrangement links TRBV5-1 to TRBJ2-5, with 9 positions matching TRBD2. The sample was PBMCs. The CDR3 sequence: CASSRGLAETQYF. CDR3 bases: TGCGCCAGCAGCAGGGGACTAGCCGAGACCCAGTACTTC.